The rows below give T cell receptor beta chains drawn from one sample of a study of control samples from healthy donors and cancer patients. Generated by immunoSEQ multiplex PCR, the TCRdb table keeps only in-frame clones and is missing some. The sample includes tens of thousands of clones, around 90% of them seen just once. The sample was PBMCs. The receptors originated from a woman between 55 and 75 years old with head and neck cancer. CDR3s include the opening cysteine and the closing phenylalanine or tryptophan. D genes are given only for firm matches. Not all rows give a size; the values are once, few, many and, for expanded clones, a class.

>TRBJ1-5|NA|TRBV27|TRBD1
TGTGCCAGCAGACGGACAGGGTATACTGGCAATCAGCCCCAGCATTTT
CASRRTGYTGNQPQHF
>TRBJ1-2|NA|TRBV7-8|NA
TGTGCCAGCAGCTTATCACACCTCTATGGCTACACCTTC
CASSLSHLYGYTF
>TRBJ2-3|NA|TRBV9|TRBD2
TGTGCCAGCAGCGTAGTAAGCGGGGCAGATACGCAGTATTTT
CASSVVSGADTQYF
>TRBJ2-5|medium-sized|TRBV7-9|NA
TGTGCCAGCAGCTTAATACCAGGGACCCAGTACTTC
CASSLIPGTQYF
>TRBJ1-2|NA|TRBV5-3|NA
TGTGCCAGAAGCTCCAGATCAGGGGACTACTATGGCTACACCTTC
CARSSRSGDYYGYTF
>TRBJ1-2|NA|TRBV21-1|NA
TGTGCCAGCAGCACCCCCCTGACTGAGAACTATGGCTACACCTTC
CASSTPLTENYGYTF
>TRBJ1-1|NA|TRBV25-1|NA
TGTGCCAGCAGTGCGCGCAGGGCAGCCAGGAACACTGAAGCTTTCTTT
CASSARRAARNTEAFF
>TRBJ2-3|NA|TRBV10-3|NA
TGTGCCATCAGTGTTGGGACCAATTTGGGAAGCACAGATACGCAGTATTTT
CAISVGTNLGSTDTQYF
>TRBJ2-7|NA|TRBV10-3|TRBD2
TGTGCCATCACAGCGGCGGGAGCCTACGAGCAGTACTTC
CAITAAGAYEQYF
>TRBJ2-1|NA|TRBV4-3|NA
TGCGCCAGCAGCCAAGCCTCGGGGGGCTGGGATTCTAAGCAGTTCTTC
CASSQASGGWDSKQFF